This T cell receptor (beta chain) was sequenced for a study of T cell responses to AZD1222 COVID-19 vaccine. Some clones are missing from TCRdb's copy, which holds only in-frame ones; the method was immunoSEQ multiplex PCR. The sample yields 150,000 to 200,000 clones, roughly 88% seen once. Trimming at V came to 6 bases and at J to 5 bases, leaving 3 bases not matched to a gene. Germline CDR1 MNHEY, CDR2 SVGAGI. This CDR3 has 15 residues. The receptor was derived from an adult who received the AZD1222 COVID-19 vaccine. The rearrangement joins TRBV6-5 to TRBJ2-1; TRBD2 aligns across 14 bases. Material: peripheral blood, obtained 28 days after the second AZD1222 dose. The CDR3 loop reads CASSRGLAGDNEQFF. CDR3 bases: TGTGCCAGCAGCCGGGGACTAGCGGGGGACAATGAGCAGTTCTTC.